This paragraph covers one T cell receptor beta chain sequence. The antigen is not known. This specimen comes from a study of shared clonotypes between healthy human individuals. Findings and limits, study-wide: Investigators collected only blood, and repertoires in tissues likely differ. Relative to clonotypes present in all four donors, those not shared had lower generation probabilities.

The germline V gene has CDR1 SNHLY and CDR2 FYNNEI. V shed 1 base, J shed 10 bases, and the junction held 16 bases outside the gene matches. This CDR3 spans 17 amino acids. The genomic DNA of each subset was split evenly across several immunoSEQ plates. The protocol was immunoSEQ multiplex PCR, while the TCRdb copy is restricted to in-frame clones and leaves out a portion. Of about a million clones listed, 70% to 85% are singletons. Among the donors, all were Caucasian adults who lived in Nashville, Tennessee. The receptor was derived from a man aged 18 to 29 in good health. Some clones in this sample may be carry-over from other donors' samples. The material sequenced was memory CD4+ T cells from PBMCs. Subset described: CD45RA-negative fraction. This chain connects TRBV2 to TRBJ2-1, with 7 bases identical to TRBD2. The CDR3 region has the DNA TGTGCCAGCAGTGAAGGTTGGGGGTCGGGAGGTCGTGGAGAGCAGTTCTTC. Its translation is CASSEGWGSGGRGEQFF. The entire variable domain, with the rest obtained from reference TRBV2 and TRBJ2-1, is as follows: EPEVTQTPSHQVTQMGQEVILRCVPISNHLYFYWYRQILGQKVEFLVSFYNNEISEKSEIFDDQFSVERPDGSNFTLKIRSTKLEDSAMYFCASSEGWGSGGRGEQFFGPGTRLTVL.